One sample yielded the 28 T cell receptor beta chains listed below, sequenced in a study of shared clonotypes between healthy human individuals. Measured with immunoSEQ multiplex PCR; TCRdb has only the in-frame clones, and not every one. The table has 640,000 or so clones, about 78% seen once. Sequenced input: memory CD4+ T cells sorted from blood. The subset denotes: CD45RA-negative fraction. The receptors shown here come from a young woman in good health.

This rearrangement joins TRBV6-6 to TRBJ2-1; 11 bases map to TRBD1. CDR1 and CDR2 (germline): MNHNY, SVGAGI (reference sequence). The CDR3 consists of 14 residues. V was clipped by 4 bases and J by 14 bases; unmatched bases: 10. The CDR3 DNA reads as TGTGCCAGCAGTTTCGCAGGACAGGGGGCCAGGAAGTTCTTC. Its protein is CASSFAGQGARKFF.

This clone came up a few times. This sequence joins TRBV7-9 and TRBJ2-2, with 7 bases lining up with TRBD2. There are 15 residues in the CDR3. J gave up 4 bases and V 0 bases, and 2 bases lay outside the gene matches. The germline V gene encodes CDR1 SEHNR and CDR2 FQNEAQ (reference sequence). CDR3 nucleotides: TGTGCCAGCAGCTTAGCGGGAGGGCCCACCGGGGAGCTGTTTTTT. Protein sequence: CASSLAGGPTGELFF.

The chain combines TRBV27 with TRBJ2-2; 8 bases agree with TRBD1. This CDR3 is built from 16 residues. CDR1 is MNHEY and CDR2 is SMNVEV in the germline V gene (reference sequence). The V segment lost 3 bases and the J segment 3 bases; nucleotides outside the gene matches: 6. CDR3 sequence (DNA): TGTGCCAGCAGTTTCCAGGGGGCGTCCGACACCGGGGAGCTGTTTTTT. Translating gives CASSFQGASDTGELFF.

CDR3 sequence: CSVGGDSTSTDTQYF. Here the CDR3 DNA reads TGCAGCGTTGGGGGGGATAGCACTAGCACAGATACGCAGTATTTT. The chain joins TRBV29-1 to TRBJ2-3; TRBD2 is a possible D gene (6 bases). The length of the CDR3 is 15 residues. V lost 4 bases to trimming and J lost 0 bases, with 14 bases between them. The germline V gene encodes CDR1 SQVTM and CDR2 ANQGSEA.

In its sample, this clone was seen many times. The chain is built from TRBV11-2 and TRBJ2-1, with D perhaps matching TRBD1 (5 bases). The CDR3 is 18 residues long. Germline CDR1 reads SGHAT; CDR2 reads FQNNGV. Trimming cost V 2 bases and J 6 bases, with 23 bases left between them. In DNA form, the CDR3 reads TGTGCCAGCAGCTTAACCCGACAGTCCCTTAGCAGTGCCAATGAGCAGTTCTTC. Its protein is CASSLTRQSLSSANEQFF.

The V gene is TRBV19, the J gene TRBJ1-2; D gene uncertain. The CDR3 is made up of 16 amino acids. Trimming cost V 6 bases and J 5 bases, with 22 bases left between them. Germline loops: CDR1 LNHDA, CDR2 SQIVND (reference sequence). DNA for the CDR3: TGTGCCAGTAGGTGGGTCTACGACTCCGCAATATATGGCTACACCTTC. This codes for CASRWVYDSAIYGYTF.

The V gene is TRBV10-1, the J gene TRBJ2-7; TRBD1 agrees at 9 bases. J was trimmed by 9 bases and V by 4 bases; bases with no gene match: 10. From germline, CDR1 is WNHNN and CDR2 SYGVQD (reference sequence). This CDR3 is 14 amino acids long. The CDR3 loop reads CASSGIRTGDGQYF. The CDR3 bases are TGCGCCAGCAGTGGAATCAGGACAGGGGATGGGCAGTACTTC.

The chain uses TRBV5-1 and TRBJ2-5; 10 bases match TRBD2. CDR3 length: 15 residues. The germline gives CDR1 SGHRS, CDR2 YFSETQ. V lost 0 bases to trimming and J lost 4 bases; unmatched junction nucleotides: 3. The CDR3 loop is CASSLAVAGGETQYF. Written as DNA, the CDR3 is TGCGCCAGCAGCTTGGCCGTAGCGGGGGGAGAGACCCAGTACTTC.

The J gene is TRBJ2-3, the V gene TRBV11-2; 7 bases line up with TRBD2. V trimming: 2 bases; J trimming: 3 bases; junction bases outside the gene matches: 8. This CDR3 comprises 16 residues. Germline-derived CDR1 and CDR2 are SGHAT and FQNNGV. The CDR3 sequence is CASSLSGGSGTDTQYF. The CDR3 nucleotides read TGTGCCAGCAGCTTATCCGGCGGGAGTGGGACAGATACGCAGTATTTT.

The chain is built from TRBV19 and TRBJ1-5, with D unclear. This CDR3 is 14 amino acids long. From germline, CDR1 is LNHDA and CDR2 SQIVND (reference sequence). V was pared by 3 bases and J by 11 bases, with 17 bases between. CDR3 protein: CASSISQQSGSQHF. CDR3 nucleotide sequence: TGTGCCAGTAGTATTAGTCAGCAAAGCGGGTCCCAGCATTTT.

The rearrangement joins TRBV5-1 to TRBJ2-1, with a weak D call TRBD1 (5 bases). The germline V and J ends were trimmed by 4 bases and 1 base, with 12 bases remaining between them. Germline-derived CDR1 and CDR2 are SGHRS and YFSETQ. The CDR3 is 15 residues long. CDR3 loop: CASSPDNKSYNEQFF. DNA of the CDR3: TGCGCCAGCAGCCCGGACAACAAATCCTACAATGAGCAGTTCTTC.

The chain is built from TRBV28 and TRBJ1-1; D is unresolved. The CDR3 has 15 residues. Germline-derived CDR1 and CDR2 are MDHEN and SYDVKM. V was pared by 1 base and J by 1 base, with 10 bases between. This CDR3 reads CASSLFITANTEAFF. For the CDR3, the DNA is TGTGCCAGCAGTTTATTTATCACGGCGAACACTGAAGCTTTCTTT.

This clone was seen a single time. The chain joins TRBV2 to TRBJ2-5; no definite D call. Trimming removed 8 bases at V and 5 bases at J, with 9 bases between. Germline loops: CDR1 SNHLY, CDR2 FYNNEI. There are 11 residues in the CDR3. CDR3 nucleotide sequence: TGTGCCAGCGTCGCCAGGGAGACCCAGTACTTC. It yields the protein CASVARETQYF.

V is TRBV7-6 and J is TRBJ1-5, with a weak D call TRBD1 (6 bases). V was shortened by 1 base and J by 5 bases, with 12 bases between the two germline ends. Per germline, CDR1 SGHVS and CDR2 FNYEAQ. This CDR3 is built from 15 residues. CDR3 residues: CASSLGRGVDQPQHF. The CDR3 bases are TGTGCCAGCAGCTTAGGCAGGGGAGTTGATCAGCCCCAGCATTTT.

J is TRBJ2-1 and V is TRBV18; no reliable D call. CDR3 length: 13 amino acids. The V and J ends lost 5 bases and 2 bases respectively, with 7 bases between them. In germline, CDR1 is KGHSH, CDR2 LQKENI. The CDR3 reads CASSVDAYNEQFF. CDR3 DNA: TGTGCCAGCTCAGTTGACGCCTACAATGAGCAGTTCTTC.

J is TRBJ2-2 and V is TRBV4-1; 7 bases map to TRBD2. Trimming removed 1 base from V and 5 bases from J; junction bases left unmatched: 10. CDR1 MGHRA and CDR2 YSYEKL come from the germline V gene. This CDR3 spans 17 amino acids. CDR3 in amino acids: CASSQVVGGLNTGELFF. Written as DNA, the CDR3 is TGCGCCAGCAGCCAAGTTGTGGGAGGGCTGAATACCGGGGAGCTGTTTTTT.

This clone was observed a few times. V gene TRBV28 combines with J gene TRBJ1-1, with 9 bases fitting TRBD1. V was clipped by 6 bases and J by 1 base; unmatched bases: 3. This CDR3 has 14 amino acids. CDR1 is MDHEN, CDR2 SYDVKM, per germline. CDR3: CASSTGQGNTEAFF. Written as DNA, the CDR3 is TGTGCCAGCAGCACGGGACAGGGGAACACTGAAGCTTTCTTT.

The chain joins TRBV18 to TRBJ1-1; TRBD1 matches at 7 bases. CDR1 and CDR2 (germline): KGHSH, LQKENI. The CDR3 consists of 15 residues. The V and J ends lost 2 bases and 4 bases, in that order; junction bases with no gene match: 7. The CDR3 region has the DNA TGTGCCAGCTCACCAAATCAGGGGGATGGCACTGAAGCTTTCTTT. As protein: CASSPNQGDGTEAFF.

The chain is built from TRBV10-1 and TRBJ1-5; no definite D call. The CDR3 has 16 amino acids. V lost 10 bases and J 1 base, leaving 20 bases between the germline ends. Germline loops: CDR1 WNHNN, CDR2 SYGVQD (reference sequence). CDR3 in DNA: TGCGCCACCGTTACCGGGCCTAGGGCAAGCAATCAGCCCCAGCATTTT. Translated: CATVTGPRASNQPQHF.

The J gene is TRBJ1-5, the V gene TRBV11-2, with D perhaps TRBD1 (6 bases). The CDR3 totals 15 residues. Looked up from germline, CDR1 is SGHAT and CDR2 is FQNNGV. V lost 4 bases to trimming and J lost 0 bases, with 10 bases between them. This CDR3 reads CASSSMTGSNQPQHF. The CDR3 nucleotides are TGTGCCAGCAGCTCGATGACAGGTAGCAATCAGCCCCAGCATTTT.

This chain links TRBV20-1 with TRBJ2-3; D remains unclear. The germline CDR1 and CDR2 sequences are DFQATT and SNEGSKA (reference sequence). V was trimmed by 7 bases and J by 4 bases, leaving 6 bases between them. This CDR3 is 10 amino acids long. In nucleotides, the CDR3 is TGCAGTGGCTTCCCAGATACGCAGTATTTT. This codes for CSGFPDTQYF.

This clone was seen only once. The V and J genes are TRBV19 and TRBJ2-2; TRBD1 or TRBD2 may be the D gene (6 bases each). The ends were cut back, 11 bases at V and 7 bases at J, with 17 bases in the middle. Germline V CDR1 and CDR2: LNHDA, SQIVND (reference sequence). This CDR3 is 13 amino acids long. The CDR3 reads CARAGQGNGELFF. The CDR3 DNA follows: TGTGCCCGCGCGGGGCAGGGGAACGGGGAGCTGTTTTTT.

This clone was counted once. The chain combines TRBV5-1 with TRBJ2-2, with TRBD1 matching 9 bases. Trimming took 4 bases from V and 4 from J; bases not matched to a gene: 5. The CDR3 contains 15 residues. Germline values: CDR1 SGHRS, CDR2 YFSETQ. CDR3 sequence reads: CASSRQDRGTGELFF. The CDR3 coding sequence is TGCGCCAGCAGCAGACAGGACAGGGGCACCGGGGAGCTGTTTTTT.

The chain recombines TRBV30 with TRBJ1-2; D is unclear. The V gene lost 0 bases and the J gene lost 8 bases, with 16 bases spanning the gap. The CDR3 is 14 residues long. Germline V gives CDR1 GTSNPN, CDR2 SVGIG (reference sequence). DNA of the CDR3: TGTGCCTGGAGTGTAGATGAACAGCTAGAAGGCTACACCTTC. Translation gives CAWSVDEQLEGYTF.

The chain links TRBV7-2 to TRBJ2-4; D gene unclear. This CDR3 spans 16 amino acids. CDR1 SGHTA and CDR2 FQGNSA come from the germline V gene. V lost 0 bases, J lost 0 bases, and 9 bases lay in between. Here the CDR3 reads CASSLARQLAKNIQYF. The CDR3 coding sequence is TGTGCCAGCAGCTTAGCGCGGCAACTAGCCAAAAACATTCAGTACTTC. The complete variable domain, with remaining parts taken from reference TRBV7-2 and TRBJ2-4, reads GAGVSQSPSNKVTEKGKDVELRCDPISGHTALYWYRQSLGQGLEFLIYFQGNSAPDKSGLPSDRFSAERTGGSVSTLTIQRTQQEDSAVYLCASSLARQLAKNIQYFGAGTRLSVL.

The chain joins TRBV4-2 to TRBJ2-2, with unresolved D. There are 17 residues in the CDR3. The V gene lost 1 base and the J gene lost 0 bases, with 12 bases spanning the gap. Germline CDR1 reads LGHNA; CDR2 reads YNFKEQ. The CDR3 is CASSQVEQPANTGELFF. For the CDR3, the DNA is TGTGCCAGCAGCCAAGTGGAACAACCCGCGAACACCGGGGAGCTGTTTTTT.

This chain uses TRBV4-2 with TRBJ2-1; 10 nucleotides match TRBD2. The ends lost 0 bases at V and 3 bases at J; junction bases unmatched: 2. This CDR3 contains 16 residues. The germline gives CDR1 LGHNA, CDR2 YNFKEQ. CDR3 coding DNA: TGTGCCAGCAGCCAAGAAGCTAGCGGGAGCTACAATGAGCAGTTCTTC. Its protein product is CASSQEASGSYNEQFF.

Only a few counts were recorded for this clone. The rearrangement links TRBV19 to TRBJ2-2; D is perhaps TRBD1 (6 bases). CDR1 LNHDA and CDR2 SQIVND come from the germline V gene (reference sequence). The germline V and J ends were trimmed by 0 bases and 0 bases, with 8 bases remaining between them. The CDR3 runs to 16 residues. The CDR3 reads CASSIETGSNTGELFF. The CDR3 DNA sequence: TGTGCCAGTAGTATAGAAACAGGGTCGAACACCGGGGAGCTGTTTTTT.